The 14 T cell receptor beta chains below come from one sample, sequenced in a study of cytotoxic CD8 clonotypes in ibrutinib-treated CLL (dated by TCRdb to about 2021). In light of the paper, this sample's time point label describes: 12 months on ibrutinib. Library preparation was by the immunoSEQ multiplex PCR assay. What TCRdb holds here is the immuneACCESS table cut down to in-frame rearrangements. Part of the clones is not present; checked against another copy, under half of the missing clones reflect an unresolved V gene, and the others are unexplained. The sample has 55,000 to 85,000 clones on record, roughly nine tenths of them singletons. Jointly, the top ten make up around 3.1% of the sample. The source was PBMCs, collected after 12 months of ibrutinib treatment. All receptors come from a human donor with chronic lymphocytic leukemia.

J is TRBJ1-3 and V is TRBV7-6; a weak D match, TRBD1 (5 bases). Trimming shortened V by 2 bases and J by 2 bases, and 13 bases separated the two germline ends. The CDR3 is made up of 16 amino acids. CDR1 is SGHVS, CDR2 FNYEAQ, per germline. The CDR3 DNA follows: TGTGCCAGCAGCTTAAGCGGGAGGGGCCCTGGAAACACCATATATTTT. Translated: CASSLSGRGPGNTIYF.

The chain carries TRBV7-2 and TRBJ1-2, with TRBD1 as a possible D gene (6 bases). Germline V CDR1 and CDR2: SGHTA, FQGNSA. V lost 4 bases and J 4 bases, leaving 10 bases between the germline ends. The CDR3 runs to 13 residues. In DNA form, the CDR3 reads TGTGCCAGCAGCTCGACAGGCCTCTATGGCTACACCTTC. It encodes CASSSTGLYGYTF.

The chain recombines TRBV5-6 with TRBJ2-7; TRBD1 matches 10 bases. The J segment lost 4 bases and the V segment lost 3 bases, leaving 4 bases of the junction unmatched. The CDR3 sequence is 14 residues long. Looked up from germline, CDR1 is SGHDT and CDR2 is YYEEEE. The CDR3 loop reads CASSWGQGTYEQYF. The CDR3 DNA is TGTGCCAGCAGCTGGGGACAGGGGACGTACGAGCAGTACTTC. Looking up the rest from reference TRBV5-6 and TRBJ2-7 gives the full variable domain: DAGVTQSPTHLIKTRGQQVTLRCSPKSGHDTVSWYQQALGQGPQFIFQYYEEEERQRGNFPDRFSGHQFPNYSSELNVNALLLGDSALYLCASSWGQGTYEQYFGPGTRLTVT.

V and J are TRBV28 and TRBJ1-2; TRBD1 is a possible D gene (6 bases). V gave up 4 bases and J gave up 0 bases, with 9 bases separating them. Germline V CDR1 and CDR2: MDHEN, SYDVKM. This CDR3 contains 14 residues. Here the CDR3 reads CASSSGVANYGYTF. CDR3 in DNA: TGTGCCAGCAGTTCAGGGGTAGCTAACTATGGCTACACCTTC.

This chain connects TRBV4-2 to TRBJ1-5; possible D gene TRBD1, 5 bases. CDR1 LGHNA and CDR2 YNFKEQ come from the germline V gene. This CDR3 contains 16 residues. V was pared by 0 bases and J by 4 bases, with 13 bases between. The CDR3, as DNA: TGTGCCAGCAGCCAAGATGGCGGGACGGAAAATCAGCCCCAGCATTTT. Translation: CASSQDGGTENQPQHF.

This clone was recorded once. J is TRBJ1-1 and V is TRBV19; 8 positions match TRBD1. Per germline, CDR1 LNHDA and CDR2 SQIVND (reference sequence). V trimming: 5 bases; J trimming: 3 bases; junction bases outside the gene matches: 5. The CDR3 is made up of 14 amino acids. CDR3 DNA sequence: TGTGCCAGTAGTTTTGGACAGGGATACACTGAAGCTTTCTTT. Protein sequence: CASSFGQGYTEAFF.

The gene calls are TRBV5-6 and TRBJ2-3; TRBD2 matches at 11 bases. Trimming cost V 1 base and J 2 bases; bases outside gene matches: 6. The CDR3 length is 17 residues. Germline CDR1 is SGHDT and CDR2 is YYEEEE. CDR3: CASSLLLAGGYTDTQYF. The CDR3 DNA is TGTGCCAGCAGCTTGTTGCTAGCGGGAGGATACACAGATACGCAGTATTTT.

This chain uses TRBV11-2 with TRBJ1-3; possible D gene TRBD1, 5 bases. Germline V gene lookup returns CDR1 SGHAT and CDR2 FQNNGV. The CDR3 covers 15 residues. Trimming shortened V by 1 base and J by 1 base, and 8 bases separated the two germline ends. CDR3 in amino acids: CASSLGGGSGNTIYF. CDR3 DNA: TGTGCCAGCAGCTTAGGGGGGGGTTCTGGAAACACCATATATTTT.

The J gene is TRBJ2-1, the V gene TRBV19; 14 nucleotides line up with TRBD2. Trimming cost V 3 bases and J 4 bases; bases outside gene matches: 5. The CDR3 totals 17 residues. Germline assignment: CDR1 LNHDA and CDR2 SQIVND (reference sequence). In DNA form, the CDR3 reads TGTGCCAGTAGTATGGGACTAGCGGGAGCGGGGTACAATGAGCAGTTCTTC. Translating gives CASSMGLAGAGYNEQFF.

This chain connects TRBV5-1 to TRBJ1-2; D not resolved. The V end lost 0 bases, the J end lost 1 base, and 19 bases lay between the germline ends. The germline gives CDR1 SGHRS, CDR2 YFSETQ. This CDR3 spans 18 amino acids. CDR3 in amino acids: CASSLAPALHQINYGYTF. CDR3 DNA: TGCGCCAGCAGCTTGGCCCCAGCCCTACACCAAATTAACTATGGCTACACCTTC. Complete variable domain (other parts from reference TRBV5-1 and TRBJ1-2): KAGVTQTPRYLIKTRGQQVTLSCSPISGHRSVSWYQQTPGQGLQFLFEYFSETQRNKGNFPGRFSGRQFSNSRSEMNVSTLELGDSALYLCASSLAPALHQINYGYTFGSGTRLTVV.

The chain couples TRBV18 to TRBJ2-7; D perhaps matches TRBD1 (5 bases). V was trimmed by 4 bases and J by 1 base, leaving 8 bases between them. CDR3 length: 13 residues. CDR1 KGHSH and CDR2 LQKENI come from the germline V gene. The CDR3 DNA sequence: TGTGCCAGCTCACTCGACAGATCCTACGAGCAGTACTTC. Encoded protein: CASSLDRSYEQYF.

This clone was seen more than once but under ten times. Distinct nucleotide sequences in the sample also encode this CDR3. This rearrangement joins TRBV4-1 to TRBJ2-1; D unclear. The germline CDR1 and CDR2 sequences are MGHRA and YSYEKL. Trimming pared 1 base from V and 0 bases from J, leaving 4 bases between. This CDR3 spans 14 amino acids. CDR3 loop: CASSQGSSYNEQFF. The DNA for the CDR3 is TGCGCCAGCAGCCAAGGTAGCTCCTACAATGAGCAGTTCTTC.

The rearrangement joins TRBV7-2 to TRBJ2-1, with 9 nucleotides matching TRBD2. This CDR3 has 13 amino acids. Germline V gene data show CDR1 as SGHTA and CDR2 as FQGNSA. The V and J ends lost 5 bases and 10 bases, in that order; junction bases with no gene match: 6. DNA for the CDR3: TGTGCCAGCAGCGTCTCTAGCGGGAAAGAGCAGTTCTTC. Translated, it gives CASSVSSGKEQFF.

J is TRBJ1-1 and V is TRBV6-5, with D possibly matching TRBD1 (5 bases). CDR3 size: 14 residues. Trimming stripped 6 bases from V and 6 bases from J, with 17 bases between. Germline V gives CDR1 MNHEY, CDR2 SVGAGI. CDR3 in amino acids: CASRRGTSPAEAFF. CDR3 DNA sequence: TGTGCCAGCAGACGTGGGACCTCACCCGCTGAAGCTTTCTTT.